The 15 T cell receptor beta chains reported below all come from one sample, sequenced in a study of blood T cell repertoires in COVID-19. Profiling relied on immunoSEQ multiplex PCR, and the TCRdb table lists in-frame clones only, not all of them. The sample yields 200,000 to 250,000 clones, 83% seen once. Source material: PBMCs or T cells enriched from blood (not recorded which). Receptors were obtained from a woman aged 45-65 years who had been exposed to COVID-19.

The chain links TRBV7-6 to TRBJ1-1, with D possibly TRBD1 on 6 matching bases. The V gene's germline CDR1 is SGHVS and CDR2 FNYEAQ. The ends were cut back, 3 bases at V and 4 bases at J, with 9 bases in the middle. CDR3 length equals 13 residues. The CDR3 bases are TGTGCCAGCAGCTTTGACAGGTCCACTGAAGCTTTCTTT. Its protein is CASSFDRSTEAFF.

The V call is TRBV9, the J call TRBJ1-2, with D possibly TRBD1 on 5 matching bases. This CDR3 is built from 13 residues. Germline-derived CDR1 and CDR2 are SGDLS and YYNGEE. The V end was cut by 3 bases, the J end by 10 bases, with 16 bases between. Written as DNA, the CDR3 is TGTGCCAGCAGCGCAGGGATGAGCCGTGACTACACCTTC. Translating it yields CASSAGMSRDYTF.

V gene TRBV7-3 combines with J gene TRBJ2-3; 8 bases line up with TRBD2. The germline V gene has CDR1 SGHTA and CDR2 FQGTGA. This CDR3 spans 15 amino acids. Germline trimming cut 4 bases from V and 0 bases from J; bases unmatched to any gene: 3. The CDR3 DNA reads TGTGCCAGCAGCTCCCGCGGGGGGAGCACAGATACGCAGTATTTT. This translates into CASSSRGGSTDTQYF.

The genes are TRBV7-9 and TRBJ2-7; tentative D call: TRBD1 (6 bases). This CDR3 has 14 residues. Germline CDR1 SEHNR, CDR2 FQNEAQ (reference sequence). Trimming took off 1 base at V and 0 bases at J, with 7 bases between the two ends. For the CDR3, the DNA is TGTGCCAGCAGCTTAGGACAGGTCTCCTACGAGCAGTACTTC. It yields the protein CASSLGQVSYEQYF.

The chain uses TRBV29-1 and TRBJ2-3, with 7 bases aligning to TRBD2. The CDR3 runs 12 residues. Trimming cost V 3 bases and J 4 bases; bases outside gene matches: 1. Germline V gene data show CDR1 as SQVTM and CDR2 as ANQGSEA. The CDR3: CSVERGSDTQYF. CDR3 bases: TGCAGCGTTGAGCGGGGGTCAGATACGCAGTATTTT.

V usage is TRBV30 and J usage is TRBJ1-5, with no clear D. CDR3 length: 13 amino acids. Trimming pared 0 bases from V and 7 bases from J, leaving 10 bases between. CDR1 is GTSNPN and CDR2 is SVGIG in the germline V gene (reference sequence). The CDR3 DNA follows: TGTGCCTGGAGTGTGGGCCATGGCCAGCCCCAGCATTTT. This sequence encodes CAWSVGHGQPQHF.

V and J are TRBV9 and TRBJ1-3; D gene unclear. The ends were cut back, 0 bases at V and 3 bases at J, with 7 bases in the middle. CDR1 and CDR2 from the germline V gene are SGDLS and YYNGEE. The CDR3 is made up of 14 amino acids. The CDR3 DNA reads as TGTGCCAGCAGCGTAGCGACATTTGGAAACACCATATATTTT. Translating gives CASSVATFGNTIYF.

The chain has TRBV5-4 and TRBJ2-1; 15 nucleotides match TRBD2. CDR3 length equals 17 residues. V lost 4 bases and J lost 5; bases outside the gene matches: 7. CDR1 SGHNT and CDR2 YYREEE come from the germline V gene (reference sequence). The CDR3 region is CASSRGTSGGIDNEQFF. For the CDR3, the DNA is TGTGCCAGCAGCAGGGGGACTAGCGGGGGGATCGACAATGAGCAGTTCTTC.

This chain uses TRBV13 with TRBJ1-1, with D maybe TRBD1 (6 bases). This CDR3 has 11 residues. The V and J ends lost 6 bases and 8 bases respectively, with 10 bases between them. The germline V gene has CDR1 PRHDT and CDR2 FYEKMQ (reference sequence). CDR3 nucleotides: TGTGCCAGCAGTCGGACAGTCGAAGCTTTCTTT. It translates to CASSRTVEAFF.

This clone showed up just once. This rearrangement joins TRBV11-2 to TRBJ2-3; D perhaps matches TRBD1 (6 bases). Per germline, CDR1 SGHAT and CDR2 FQNNGV. V dropped 5 bases and J dropped 0 bases, with 12 bases sitting between them. The CDR3 spans 15 residues. The CDR3 loop is CASSRTASSTDTQYF. The CDR3 DNA sequence: TGTGCCAGCAGCCGGACAGCCTCTAGCACAGATACGCAGTATTTT. Variable domain in full (rest from reference TRBV11-2 and TRBJ2-3): EAGVAQSPRYKIIEKRQSVAFWCNPISGHATLYWYQQILGQGPKLLIQFQNNGVVDDSQLPKDRFSAERLKGVDSTLKIQPAKLEDSAVYLCASSRTASSTDTQYFGPGTRLTVL.

The chain links TRBV6-5 to TRBJ1-1, with D uncertain. The germline CDR1 and CDR2 sequences are MNHEY and SVGAGI. V was trimmed by 8 bases and J by 4 bases, leaving 20 bases between them. The CDR3 runs 15 residues. CDR3 bases: TGTGCCAGCCGTCCTTCGGGAGGGCCTGGCACTGAAGCTTTCTTT. Translating gives CASRPSGGPGTEAFF.

The chain employs TRBV27 and TRBJ2-1; 7 bases align to TRBD1. After removal of 4 bases from V and 0 bases from J, the junction contained 3 bases not matched to a gene. Germline-derived CDR1 and CDR2 are MNHEY and SMNVEV (reference sequence). The CDR3 loop spans 15 amino acids. The CDR3 region is CASSSGQSSYNEQFF. The DNA for the CDR3 is TGTGCCAGCAGTTCGGGACAGAGCTCCTACAATGAGCAGTTCTTC.

The rearrangement uses TRBV19 and TRBJ1-1, with TRBD1 as a possible D gene (5 bases). This CDR3 contains 11 residues. V shed 9 bases and J shed 4 bases, with 9 bases lying between them. The germline CDR1 and CDR2 sequences are LNHDA and SQIVND (reference sequence). CDR3: CASHRGTEAFF. The CDR3 region has the DNA TGTGCCAGCCATAGGGGCACTGAAGCTTTCTTT.

This sequence joins TRBV3-1 (or the pseudogene TRBV3-2) and TRBJ2-2; no reliable D call. This CDR3 is built from 15 residues. V lost 0 bases to trimming and J lost 5 bases, with 10 bases between them. Germline V gives CDR1 LGHDT, CDR2 YNNKEL (reference sequence). CDR3 amino acids: CASSQDDRRTGELFF. The DNA for the CDR3 is TGTGCCAGCAGCCAAGACGACCGGAGAACCGGGGAGCTGTTTTTT.

The J gene is TRBJ2-3, the V gene TRBV18; D is unresolved. CDR1 KGHSH and CDR2 LQKENI come from the germline V gene. The CDR3 is made up of 14 amino acids. Trimming left V 6 bases short and J 2 bases short, with 12 bases between. CDR3 DNA sequence: TGTGCCAGCTCCCCTGGAGACCCCACAGATACGCAGTATTTT. This encodes CASSPGDPTDTQYF. Combining the CDR3 with reference TRBV18 and TRBJ2-3 gives the whole variable domain NAGVMQNPRHLVRRRGQEARLRCSPMKGHSHVYWYRQLPEEGLKFMVYLQKENIIDESGMPKERFSAEFPKEGPSILRIQQVVRGDSAAYFCASSPGDPTDTQYFGPGTRLTVL.